These 15 T cell receptor beta chains were sequenced from one sample in a study of shared clonotypes between healthy human individuals. The repertoire was sequenced with immunoSEQ multiplex PCR; TCRdb's copy has only in-frame clones and lacks some. The sample shows approximately 470,000 clones, around four fifths of them seen only once. The sample was PBMCs. Receptors were obtained from a woman between 40 and 55 years old in good health. Some clones in this sample may be carry-over from other donors' samples.

The chain uses TRBV29-1 and TRBJ1-4; 7 nucleotides agree with TRBD1. In germline, CDR1 is SQVTM, CDR2 ANQGSEA. Trimming took 6 bases from V and 8 from J; bases not matched to a gene: 12. This CDR3 is built from 14 residues. CDR3 in amino acids: CSVRHRGWGEKLFF. The CDR3 DNA follows: TGCAGCGTCAGACACAGGGGATGGGGAGAAAAACTGTTTTTT. Based on the CDR3 plus reference TRBV29-1 and TRBJ1-4, the full variable domain is SAVISQKPSRDICQRGTSLTIQCQVDSQVTMMFWYRQQPGQSLTLIATANQGSEATYESGFVIDKFPISRPNLTFSTLTVSNMSPEDSSIYLCSVRHRGWGEKLFFGSGTQLSVL.

The chain joins TRBV9 to TRBJ1-1; 10 bases are shared with TRBD1. The CDR3 runs to 16 residues. Germline V lookup: CDR1 SGDLS, CDR2 YYNGEE. The ends lost 0 bases at V and 5 bases at J; junction bases unmatched: 7. The CDR3 sequence is CASSVVDRGLRTEAFF. The CDR3 bases are TGTGCCAGCAGCGTAGTAGACAGGGGGCTGAGGACTGAAGCTTTCTTT.

The sample holds one count of this clone. The chain employs TRBV5-6 and TRBJ1-4; 9 nucleotides align to TRBD1. Germline CDR1 and CDR2: SGHDT and YYEEEE. This CDR3 comprises 15 residues. The junction had 4 bases not matched to a gene; V was cut back by 5 bases and J by 2 bases. Written as DNA, the CDR3 is TGTGCCAGCAGACCACAGGGGGCGACTAATGAAAAACTGTTTTTT. Its protein is CASRPQGATNEKLFF. Full variable domain (rest looked up from reference TRBV5-6 and TRBJ1-4): DAGVTQSPTHLIKTRGQQVTLRCSPKSGHDTVSWYQQALGQGPQFIFQYYEEEERQRGNFPDRFSGHQFPNYSSELNVNALLLGDSALYLCASRPQGATNEKLFFGSGTQLSVL.

The chain combines TRBV28 with TRBJ1-1; D uncertain. CDR3 length: 12 amino acids. V was cut by 6 bases and J by 3 bases, with 8 bases left in between. Germline V gene lookup returns CDR1 MDHEN and CDR2 SYDVKM. CDR3 nucleotides: TGTGCCAGCAGCCCGCCGGACACTGAAGCTTTCTTT. Its protein is CASSPPDTEAFF.

This sequence joins TRBV7-2 and TRBJ2-2, with D unclear. This CDR3 is 13 amino acids long. Trimming pared 6 bases from V and 5 bases from J, leaving 10 bases between. Germline V gene data show CDR1 as SGHTA and CDR2 as FQGNSA. The CDR3, as DNA: TGTGCCAGCAGTTCTCAGGTGACCGGGGAGCTGTTTTTT. It is translated as CASSSQVTGELFF.

This chain connects TRBV7-2 to TRBJ1-5; D not certain. Germline CDR1 and CDR2: SGHTA and FQGNSA. The ends were cut back, 5 bases at V and 1 base at J, with 9 bases in the middle. This CDR3 region has 14 residues. The CDR3 sequence is CASSDGRSNQPQHF. The CDR3 coding sequence is TGTGCCAGCAGCGACGGACGGAGCAATCAGCCCCAGCATTTT.

The chain recombines TRBV28 with TRBJ1-4, with D possibly being TRBD1 (6 bases). Germline lookup yields CDR1 MDHEN and CDR2 SYDVKM. This CDR3 region has 13 residues. The germline V and J ends were trimmed by 10 bases and 3 bases, with 12 bases remaining between them. CDR3 in DNA: TGTGCCACCGGAGGGGGGGCTAATGAAAAACTGTTTTTT. Residues: CATGGGANEKLFF.

The rearrangement links TRBV28 to TRBJ1-5, with 9 bases lining up with TRBD1. The V segment lost 1 base and the J segment 7 bases; nucleotides outside the gene matches: 5. This CDR3 has 15 amino acids. Germline V gene lookup returns CDR1 MDHEN and CDR2 SYDVKM. The CDR3 DNA follows: TGTGCCAGCAGTTTATCGGACAGGGGAACCCAGCCCCAGCATTTT. The encoded protein is CASSLSDRGTQPQHF.

The chain combines TRBV27 with TRBJ1-2; weak D call: TRBD1 (6 bases). The CDR3 length is 15 residues. Germline CDR1 MNHEY, CDR2 SMNVEV (reference sequence). The V end was cut by 4 bases, the J end by 0 bases, with 12 bases between. The CDR3 sequence is CASSSGHLANYGYTF. The CDR3 nucleotides read TGTGCCAGCAGTTCGGGACACCTAGCTAACTATGGCTACACCTTC.

This sequence joins TRBV29-1 and TRBJ1-2, with D possibly being TRBD1 (5 bases). V was pared by 8 bases and J by 0 bases, with 10 bases between. CDR1 is SQVTM, CDR2 ANQGSEA, per germline. This CDR3 region has 12 residues. CDR3 sequence (DNA): TGCAGCTACGGGGCCTCTAACTATGGCTACACCTTC. This sequence encodes CSYGASNYGYTF.

V and J are TRBV4-1 and TRBJ1-4; 7 nucleotides align to TRBD1. With V trimmed by 1 base and J by 12 bases, 11 bases remained unmatched. CDR1 MGHRA and CDR2 YSYEKL come from the germline V gene. This CDR3 has 15 residues. The CDR3 protein is CASSQVGDRVGELFF. Here the CDR3 DNA reads TGCGCCAGCAGCCAAGTGGGAGACAGGGTGGGAGAACTGTTTTTT.

The chain employs TRBV7-9 and TRBJ2-6; D uncertain. Germline values: CDR1 SEHNR, CDR2 FQNEAQ (reference sequence). The V end lost 5 bases, the J end lost 1 base, and 15 bases lay between the germline ends. This CDR3 is built from 17 residues. The CDR3 DNA reads as TGTGCCAGCAGCCCCGAAACGAGACCGTCTGGGGCCAACGTCCTGACTTTC. Translated, it gives CASSPETRPSGANVLTF.

The table lists this clone with a count of one. The chain is built from TRBV5-1 and TRBJ1-1, with 8 bases matching TRBD1. The CDR3 spans 16 residues. Unmatched junction bases numbered 5, after V lost 0 bases and J lost 1 base. Germline CDR1 and CDR2: SGHRS and YFSETQ. The CDR3 DNA is TGCGCCAGCAGCTTGGCCCCGACAGGGGAGAACACTGAAGCTTTCTTT. This sequence encodes CASSLAPTGENTEAFF.

V gene TRBV2 combines with J gene TRBJ2-5, with D possibly being TRBD2 (5 bases). V lost 8 bases and J 5 bases, leaving 15 bases between the germline ends. CDR3 length: 13 amino acids. The germline CDR1 and CDR2 sequences are SNHLY and FYNNEI. The CDR3 loop reads CASSGLTGETQYF. CDR3 nucleotides: TGTGCCAGCTCCGGGTTAACGGGGGAGACCCAGTACTTC.

The CDR3 spells CAIKPSDSYEQYF. The CDR3 DNA follows: TGTGCCATCAAGCCTAGCGACTCCTACGAGCAGTACTTC. This rearrangement joins TRBV10-3 to TRBJ2-7, with D possibly being TRBD2 (6 bases). Germline CDR1 is ENHRY and CDR2 is SYGVKD. V was shortened by 7 bases and J by 0 bases, with 10 bases between the two germline ends. The CDR3 is made up of 13 amino acids.